Listed below are T cell receptor beta chains from one sample, sequenced in a study of lymphopenia after photon versus proton radiotherapy. TCRdb keeps only in-frame clones here, not all; method: immunoSEQ multiplex PCR. Of 43,000 or so clones listed, over 75% are singletons. Here the sequenced sample was peripheral blood, taken from a patient treated with photon-based radiotherapy. These TCRs come from a middle-aged man with gastric cancer. CDR3s include the opening cysteine and the closing phenylalanine or tryptophan. The D gene is left open where the match is weak. Clone size is shown for a subset of rows, as once, few, many or a class of expanded clone.

clone_size	v_call	d_call	j_call	cdr3_nt	cdr3_aa
NA	TRBV10-3	NA	TRBJ1-4	TGTGCCATCTCGTACAGGGCGAAAGAAAAACTGTTTTTT	CAISYRAKEKLFF
NA	TRBV19	NA	TRBJ2-1	TGTGCCAGTAGTATAGATGGAAGACTTGAGCAGTTCTTC	CASSIDGRLEQFF
NA	TRBV5-5	NA	TRBJ2-1	TGTGCCAGCAGCCCCAATCGGGGGAACTCCTACAATGAGCAGTTCTTC	CASSPNRGNSYNEQFF
NA	TRBV5-5	TRBD1	TRBJ2-3	TGTGCCAGCAGCTTGAAAAGCCAGGGGGTCACAGATACGCAGTATTTT	CASSLKSQGVTDTQYF
NA	TRBV13	NA	TRBJ2-7	TGTGCCAGCAGCCCCCCTGGAGGGGACGAGCAGTACTTC	CASSPPGGDEQYF
NA	TRBV14	TRBD1	TRBJ1-1	TGTGCCAGCAGCCTTTCCAGGGGGGCGCGGACTGAAGCTTTCTTT	CASSLSRGARTEAFF
NA	TRBV10-3	NA	TRBJ1-4	TGTGCCATCAGTGAAAACAGGGCGAAGGCAGGAGAAAAACTGTTTTTT	CAISENRAKAGEKLFF
few	TRBV15	TRBD2	TRBJ2-7	TGTGCCACCAGCCCCGTGGGGGGGATCAACGAGCAGTACTTC	CATSPVGGINEQYF
NA	TRBV11-2	NA	TRBJ1-4	TGTGCCAGCAGCTTAAGGTGGGGGAATGAAAAACTGTTTTTT	CASSLRWGNEKLFF
once	TRBV6-4	TRBD1	TRBJ2-6	TGTGCCAGCAGTCCCGGGACAGGGTCTGGGGCCAACGTCCTGACTTTC	CASSPGTGSGANVLTF
NA	TRBV18	TRBD1	TRBJ2-7	TGTGCCAGCTCAGGAGGGACAGGGGCGTACGAGCAGTACTTC	CASSGGTGAYEQYF
NA	TRBV6-6	NA	TRBJ2-2	TGTGCCAGCAGTTACTCGGAGACGCTCACCGGGGAGCTGTTTTTT	CASSYSETLTGELFF
NA	TRBV6-5	NA	TRBJ2-7	TGTGCCAGCAGTTCCCCAGGGGAGAAGGCGGGCGAGCAGTACTTC	CASSSPGEKAGEQYF
NA	TRBV19	TRBD1	TRBJ2-7	TGTGCCAGTAGTCTAACCGGGACAGGGGGCGCATTTCCCTACGAGCAGTACTTC	CASSLTGTGGAFPYEQYF
NA	TRBV7-9	NA	TRBJ2-1	TGTGCCAGCAGCCCACTCCCAGTATACAATGAGCAGTTCTTC	CASSPLPVYNEQFF
NA	TRBV5-4	NA	TRBJ2-3	TGTGCCAGCAGCTTGGAATATGGGGGCCGGGGCACAGATACGCAGTATTTT	CASSLEYGGRGTDTQYF